In its sample, the clone carrying this T cell receptor (beta chain) was seen once. What it binds is unknown. Germline V gives CDR1 SGDLS, CDR2 YYNGEE. This CDR3 is 15 amino acids long. Russia was home to the donors, healthy Caucasian individuals aged roughly 6 to 100. The source of the sample is a study of blood T cells in healthy people across ages. Study-level results: Per million T cells, TCR beta diversity dropped roughly linearly as age increased. Researchers report that TCR beta diversity correlated strongly with naive T cell percentage. PBMCs were not sorted, which prevented a conclusive comparison of naive versus antigen-experienced cells.

The authors ran a second PCR of roughly 6 to 12 cycles using a sample-barcoded 5' primer and a J-beta primer mix. TCRdb re-called the 5' RACE reads through MiXCR, storing one row per CDR3 protein. This table holds hundreds of thousands of distinct CDR3 sequences, approximately 30% found once. The sample was blood. This chain uses TRBV9 with TRBJ2-4, with 10 positions matching TRBD1. TRBJ2-7 explains the end of the DNA better; the J call may be wrong. This clonotype was obtained from an elderly woman in good health. In DNA, the CDR3 is TGTGCCAGCAGCATCTCCGGGACAGGGGTAGACGAGCAGTACTTC. It yields the protein CASSISGTGVDEQYF.